These T cell receptor beta chains were read from a single sample in a study of cytomegalovirus exposure and HLA in healthy donors. Generated by immunoSEQ multiplex PCR, the TCRdb table keeps only in-frame clones and is missing some. This sample has 95,000 to 150,000 clones, with about 70% found just once. Material for sequencing was PBMCs. These receptors were obtained from a woman between 40 and 50 years old in good health and CMV-seronegative. Each CDR3 is given with its conserved first and last residue. Fields, in order: clone size, V gene, D gene, J gene, CDR3 DNA, CDR3 protein. D genes are given only for firm matches. Rows give clone size only sometimes, using once, few, many, or a class for an expanded clone.

NA	TRBV19	TRBD1	TRBJ1-2	TGTGCCAGTAGCTCCGGGACAGGGGATTCTGGTGGCTACACCTTC	CASSSGTGDSGGYTF
few	TRBV5-1	NA	TRBJ1-1	TGCGCCAGCAGCTTGGGGGCCCGATCTGAAGCTTTCTTT	CASSLGARSEAFF
NA	TRBV28	NA	TRBJ2-7	TGTGCCAGCAGTTTTAGTGGCCAGGTCTACGAGCAGTACTTC	CASSFSGQVYEQYF
few	TRBV4-1	NA	TRBJ1-5	TGCGCCAGCAGCCAAGATCTTAGCCAGATCAATCAGCCCCAGCATTTT	CASSQDLSQINQPQHF
once	TRBV6-5	NA	TRBJ2-6	TGTGCCAGCAGTCCAGTCTCTGGGGCCAACGTCCTGACTTTC	CASSPVSGANVLTF
NA	TRBV18	TRBD1	TRBJ2-3	TGTGCCAGCTCACCACAGGCCGGGACAGGGCTTACAGATACGCAGTATTTT	CASSPQAGTGLTDTQYF
NA	TRBV11-2	TRBD2	TRBJ2-5	TGTGCCAGCCGGCTTCGGGGGGGCCAAGAGACCCAGTACTTC	CASRLRGGQETQYF
NA	TRBV7-8	TRBD1	TRBJ1-1	TGTGCCAGCAGCCCACAGGGGGCGAGAAGGGACACTGAAGCTTTCTTT	CASSPQGARRDTEAFF
NA	TRBV18	NA	TRBJ1-4	TGTGCCAGCTCACGAACGACTCCAACTAATGAAAAACTGTTTTTT	CASSRTTPTNEKLFF
NA	TRBV28	NA	TRBJ1-4	TGTGCCAGCAGTGGCCCTCCAGGGGCTGAAAAACTGTTTTTT	CASSGPPGAEKLFF
once	TRBV29-1	TRBD1	TRBJ1-5	TGCAGCGTGGGGCCGGGACAGGGGGATCAGCCCCAGCATTTT	CSVGPGQGDQPQHF
NA	TRBV5-1	TRBD1	TRBJ2-3	TGCGCCAGCAGCTTTGGACAGGACACAGATACGCAGTATTTT	CASSFGQDTDTQYF
NA	TRBV18	NA	TRBJ2-5	TGTGCCAGCTCAACACAAGAGACCCAGTACTTC	CASSTQETQYF
NA	TRBV28	NA	TRBJ2-1	TGTGCCAGCAGTTTTGATGCGAACCCAAGCTCCTACAATGAGCAGTTCTTC	CASSFDANPSSYNEQFF
NA	TRBV29-1	NA	TRBJ2-3	TGCAGCGTTTTACGGGGGGATACGCAGTATTTT	CSVLRGDTQYF
NA	TRBV11-2	NA	TRBJ1-1	TGTGCCAGCAGCTTAGGGCGCCCGGAGGGGAACACTGAAGCTTTCTTT	CASSLGRPEGNTEAFF
NA	TRBV7-8	TRBD2	TRBJ2-5	TGTGCCAGCAGCCTGAGACTAGCGGTCCAAGAGACCCAGTACTTC	CASSLRLAVQETQYF
NA	TRBV7-9	TRBD2	TRBJ2-1	TGTGCCAGCAGGCCGACCAAGACTAGCGGGGGGGGCAATGAGCAGTTCTTC	CASRPTKTSGGGNEQFF
NA	TRBV5-1	TRBD1	TRBJ1-1	TGCGCCAGCAGAGGGGGCCTGACGGGCACTGAAGCTTTCTTT	CASRGGLTGTEAFF
NA	TRBV7-2	TRBD2	TRBJ2-7	TGTGCCAGCAGCTCTAGCGGGAGATACGAGCAGTACTTC	CASSSSGRYEQYF
NA	TRBV7-6	TRBD1	TRBJ2-2	TGTGCCAGCAGCTTAGCCTCGACAGGGCCCGGGGAGCTGTTTTTT	CASSLASTGPGELFF
NA	TRBV18	TRBD1	TRBJ2-1	TGTGCCAGCTCACCAGGACAGGGGGACAATGAGCAGTTCTTC	CASSPGQGDNEQFF
NA	TRBV7-9	TRBD1	TRBJ2-1	TGTGCCAGCATCGACAGGGGGGGCAATGAGCAGTTCTTC	CASIDRGGNEQFF
NA	TRBV9	TRBD2	TRBJ2-1	TGTGCCAGCAGCGTAGCGACTAGCGCGTCCCATGAGCAGTTCTTC	CASSVATSASHEQFF
NA	TRBV6-6	TRBD2	TRBJ2-1	TGTGCCAGCAGGGGACTAGCGGCAGGTTACAATGAGCAGTTCTTC	CASRGLAAGYNEQFF
NA	TRBV10-3	TRBD1	TRBJ2-7	TGTGCCATCAGTGATAACAGGGGGCAAGAGCAGTACTTC	CAISDNRGQEQYF
NA	TRBV18	NA	TRBJ1-2	TGTGCCAGCTCACCAGTGGTAGGACTTAACTATGGCTACACCTTC	CASSPVVGLNYGYTF
NA	TRBV7-3	TRBD2	TRBJ2-1	TGTGCCAGCAGCTTAAGGCGGGAGGGCCCTAATGAGCAGTTCTTC	CASSLRREGPNEQFF
NA	TRBV28	NA	TRBJ2-7	TGTGCCAGCAGTTTTTATTCCGGGACATCCTACGAGCAGTACTTC	CASSFYSGTSYEQYF
NA	TRBV14	NA	TRBJ2-3	TGTGCCAGCATACAATCCGGGAGAGATCAAGATACGCAGTATTTT	CASIQSGRDQDTQYF
NA	TRBV18	TRBD1	TRBJ2-7	TGTGCCAGCTCACTCGGGACAGGTAATGGCAATCCCTACGAGCAGTACTTC	CASSLGTGNGNPYEQYF
NA	TRBV7-9	TRBD2	TRBJ2-2	TGTGCCAGCAGCAACCAGCCGGGACTAACGAACACCGGGGAGCTGTTTTTT	CASSNQPGLTNTGELFF
NA	TRBV7-9	NA	TRBJ2-1	TGTTCCAGCAGCTTAGTTTTTGGCGGGGATGAGCAGTTCTTC	CSSSLVFGGDEQFF
few	TRBV11-2	TRBD2	TRBJ2-7	TGTGCCAGCAGCCCGATCTCTAGGGCTAGCGGGAGTCCCTACGAGCAGTACTTC	CASSPISRASGSPYEQYF
NA	TRBV9	NA	TRBJ1-1	TGTGCCAGCAGCGTACATGTAGGGGAGGGAGCTGAAGCTTTCTTT	CASSVHVGEGAEAFF
NA	TRBV27	NA	TRBJ2-5	TGTGCCAGCACTAGGGGCCCCCAAGAGACCCAGTACTTC	CASTRGPQETQYF
NA	TRBV5-4	NA	TRBJ1-1	TGTGCCAGCAGCGGAAAGGGTGGGGGGTTTACTGAAGCTTTCTTT	CASSGKGGGFTEAFF
NA	TRBV11-2	NA	TRBJ2-2	TGTGCCAGCAGCTTACCGGGGGCCGGGGAGCTGTTTTTT	CASSLPGAGELFF
NA	TRBV2	NA	TRBJ1-5	TGTGCCAGCACTCCCAATGGGCTGAGCAATCAGCCCCAGCATTTT	CASTPNGLSNQPQHF
NA	TRBV5-1	TRBD1	TRBJ1-6	TGCGCCAGCAGCTTGGGACAGGGACGTTCACCCCTCCACTTT	CASSLGQGRSPLHF
few	TRBV7-2	TRBD2	TRBJ2-7	TGTGCCAGCAGCTTAGAGGGGTTAGCGGGAGCAAACTACGAGCAGTACTTC	CASSLEGLAGANYEQYF
NA	TRBV29-1	TRBD1	TRBJ1-2	TGCAGCGTTGGCCCCGGGACAGGGGGCTCTGGCTACACCTTC	CSVGPGTGGSGYTF